This entry lists 21 T cell receptor beta chains sequenced from one sample in a study of cytomegalovirus exposure and HLA in healthy donors. In the PCR, 60 Vbeta and 13 Jbeta primers were used. Clones were sequenced by immunoSEQ multiplex PCR, and TCRdb holds only the in-frame ones, with some missing. The data include 45,000 or so clones; the top ten clones carry about a sixth. Material for sequencing was PBMCs. The receptors derive from a male donor in good health and CMV-seronegative.

The chain couples TRBV9 to TRBJ1-5, with D maybe TRBD1 (6 bases). V lost 0 bases to trimming and J lost 7 bases, with 11 bases between them. CDR1 SGDLS and CDR2 YYNGEE come from the germline V gene. The CDR3 sequence is 14 residues long. The CDR3 bases are TGTGCCAGCAGCGTAGATCAGGGGAACCAGCCCCAGCATTTT. This translates into CASSVDQGNQPQHF.

CDR3 residues: CAWNDYGEGTEAFF. The CDR3 DNA follows: TGTGCCTGGAATGATTATGGAGAAGGCACTGAAGCTTTCTTT. This chain joins TRBV30 and TRBJ1-1; D gene uncertain. The CDR3 consists of 14 residues. V lost 4 bases, J lost 4 bases, and 16 bases lay in between. Germline V CDR1 and CDR2: GTSNPN, SVGIG (reference sequence).

The V call is TRBV4-3, the J call TRBJ1-6; 11 bases map to TRBD1. The CDR3 contains 16 residues. Germline CDR1 is LGHNA and CDR2 is YSLEER. Trimming took 0 bases from V and 10 from J; bases not matched to a gene: 5. CDR3 bases: TGCGCCAGCAGCCAAGAACCCGGGACAGGGGGGTCACCCCTCCACTTT. This translates into CASSQEPGTGGSPLHF.

The V and J genes are TRBV6-4 and TRBJ2-1, with 11 positions matching TRBD2. The length of the CDR3 is 15 residues. J gave up 3 bases and V 3 bases, and 1 base lay outside the gene matches. CDR1 and CDR2 from the germline V gene are MRHNA and SNTAGT. The CDR3 sequence is CASSELAGDYNEQFF. CDR3 nucleotide sequence: TGTGCCAGCAGTGAACTAGCGGGGGACTACAATGAGCAGTTCTTC.

The chain recombines TRBV5-5 with TRBJ1-2; no reliable D call. Trimming shortened V by 3 bases and J by 4 bases, and 10 bases separated the two germline ends. The CDR3 extends over 13 amino acids. Germline V gene lookup returns CDR1 SGHKS and CDR2 YYEKEE (reference sequence). For the CDR3, the DNA is TGTGCCAGCAGCTCAGGCAGAATCTATGGCTACACCTTC. Translating gives CASSSGRIYGYTF.

Turning to this clone: Germline and junction disagree at one end, which may indicate a read error. V is TRBV4-3 and J is TRBJ1-1; D is possibly TRBD1 (6 bases). The germline V gene encodes CDR1 LGHNA and CDR2 YSLEER. CDR3 size: 14 residues. The CDR3 DNA sequence: TGCGCCGGCAGCCGGACAGCGTTGAACACTGAAGCTTTCTTT. It yields the protein CAGSRTALNTEAFF.

The V and J genes are TRBV9 and TRBJ1-2; maybe TRBD1 (5 bases). Between the trimmed V and J ends, which lost 0 bases and 8 bases, there was a span of 8 bases. From germline, CDR1 is SGDLS and CDR2 YYNGEE. This CDR3 is built from 12 residues. This chain's CDR3 is CASSVERGGYTF. The CDR3 region has the DNA TGTGCCAGCAGCGTAGAAAGGGGAGGCTACACCTTC.

The J gene is TRBJ1-2, the V gene TRBV7-9; D perhaps matches TRBD1 (5 bases). The CDR3 covers 19 residues. The ends were cut back, 1 base at V and 0 bases at J, with 21 bases in the middle. Germline V gene data show CDR1 as SEHNR and CDR2 as FQNEAQ (reference sequence). This CDR3 reads CASSLETYGQGTSNYGYTF. DNA for the CDR3: TGTGCCAGCAGCTTAGAAACTTATGGCCAGGGTACGTCTAACTATGGCTACACCTTC. Complete variable domain (other parts from reference TRBV7-9 and TRBJ1-2): DTGVSQNPRHKITKRGQNVTFRCDPISEHNRLYWYRQTLGQGPEFLTYFQNEAQLEKSRLLSDRFSAERPKGSFSTLEIQRTEQGDSAMYLCASSLETYGQGTSNYGYTFGSGTRLTVV.

This sequence joins TRBV9 and TRBJ2-3; 9 bases map to TRBD1. CDR3 length: 15 residues. J was trimmed by 1 base and V by 3 bases; bases with no gene match: 3. Germline V gene lookup returns CDR1 SGDLS and CDR2 YYNGEE. CDR3 loop: CASSGTGGGTDTQYF. In DNA, the CDR3 is TGTGCCAGCAGCGGAACAGGGGGCGGCACAGATACGCAGTATTTT. The whole variable domain, remainder taken from reference TRBV9 and TRBJ2-3, is DSGVTQTPKHLITATGQRVTLRCSPRSGDLSVYWYQQSLDQGLQFLIQYYNGEERAKGNILERFSAQQFPDLHSELNLSSLELGDSALYFCASSGTGGGTDTQYFGPGTRLTVL.

The chain couples TRBV9 to TRBJ2-3; D perhaps matches TRBD2 (7 bases). V shed 4 bases and J shed 2 bases, with 17 bases lying between them. Per germline, CDR1 SGDLS and CDR2 YYNGEE. CDR3 length: 16 amino acids. CDR3: CASSRLRGGSTDTQYF. The DNA of the CDR3 is TGTGCCAGCAGCCGACTAAGGGGGGGGTCCACAGATACGCAGTATTTT.

The gene calls are TRBV7-9 and TRBJ2-7; D not certain. Germline assignment: CDR1 SEHNR and CDR2 FQNEAQ (reference sequence). V gave up 2 bases and J gave up 5 bases, with 7 bases separating them. This CDR3 contains 12 residues. The CDR3 region has the DNA TGTGCCAGCAGCTTAAGACAACACGAGCAGTACTTC. As protein: CASSLRQHEQYF.

V gene TRBV4-1 combines with J gene TRBJ1-1, with D possibly being TRBD1 (5 bases). With 2 bases removed from V and 1 base from J, the gap between germline ends came to 11 bases. Germline-derived CDR1 and CDR2 are MGHRA and YSYEKL. CDR3 length equals 15 residues. The CDR3 coding sequence is TGCGCCAGCAGCCAATCCCGACAGTCGAACACTGAAGCTTTCTTT. Translation: CASSQSRQSNTEAFF.

This rearrangement joins TRBV30 to TRBJ2-7; possibly TRBD1 for D (6 bases). CDR3 length: 15 amino acids. Germline CDR1 reads GTSNPN; CDR2 reads SVGIG (reference sequence). Trimming took off 2 bases at V and 3 bases at J, with 17 bases between the two ends. In DNA, the CDR3 is TGTGCCTGGAGTCTCAGACCCCGGACAGACTACGAGCAGTACTTC. Its translation is CAWSLRPRTDYEQYF.

The V gene is TRBV7-6, the J gene TRBJ1-2, with 7 bases fitting TRBD1. Germline-derived CDR1 and CDR2 are SGHVS and FNYEAQ. This CDR3 has 13 amino acids. V was pared by 3 bases and J by 3 bases, with 1 base of the junction left unmatched. The DNA of the CDR3 is TGTGCCAGCAGCTTGGGGACAGACTATGGCTACACCTTC. This sequence encodes CASSLGTDYGYTF.

The chain employs TRBV14 and TRBJ1-1; 7 nucleotides line up with TRBD1. Per germline, CDR1 SGHDN and CDR2 FVKESK. The CDR3 runs 15 residues. The V and J ends lost 1 base and 4 bases, in that order; junction bases with no gene match: 6. The CDR3 loop is CASSQARGVFTEAFF. CDR3 nucleotide sequence: TGTGCCAGCAGCCAAGCCAGGGGGGTGTTCACTGAAGCTTTCTTT. The complete variable domain, with remaining parts taken from reference TRBV14 and TRBJ1-1, reads EAGVTQFPSHSVIEKGQTVTLRCDPISGHDNLYWYRRVMGKEIKFLLHFVKESKQDESGMPNNRFLAERTGGTYSTLKVQPAELEDSGVYFCASSQARGVFTEAFFGQGTRLTVV.

The chain links TRBV27 to TRBJ2-1; perhaps TRBD1 as D (6 bases). Germline V gene sequence: CDR1 MNHEY, CDR2 SMNVEV (reference sequence). Trimming took off 2 bases at V and 12 bases at J, with 8 bases between the two ends. The CDR3 is 11 amino acids. The CDR3 nucleotides read TGTGCCAGCAGTTTACAGGGGAGGCAGTTCTTC. It specifies CASSLQGRQFF.

The chain uses TRBV6-5 and TRBJ1-5, with TRBD1 matching over 9 bases. The CDR3 is 14 residues long. V dropped 6 bases and J dropped 5; count of bases not matched to a gene: 5. Per the germline V gene, CDR1 is MNHEY and CDR2 is SVGAGI. CDR3 loop: CASSPWTGDQPQHF. In nucleotides, the CDR3 is TGTGCCAGCAGCCCCTGGACAGGGGATCAGCCCCAGCATTTT.

The gene calls are TRBV9 and TRBJ2-3; TRBD2 might be the D (5 bases). Trimming shortened V by 0 bases and J by 4 bases, and 18 bases separated the two germline ends. The CDR3 has 17 amino acids. CDR1 SGDLS and CDR2 YYNGEE come from the germline V gene. The CDR3: CASSVEIGVLPPDTQYF. CDR3 DNA: TGTGCCAGCAGCGTAGAAATCGGGGTCCTCCCCCCAGATACGCAGTATTTT.

The chain combines TRBV6-6 with TRBJ1-1; D gene ambiguous. The CDR3 spans 14 residues. The germline V and J ends were trimmed by 5 bases and 0 bases, with 10 bases remaining between them. CDR1 MNHNY and CDR2 SVGAGI come from the germline V gene (reference sequence). CDR3 sequence: CASSPEALNTEAFF. CDR3 nucleotides: TGTGCCAGCAGTCCAGAGGCCCTGAACACTGAAGCTTTCTTT.

The genes are TRBV29-1 and TRBJ2-5; perhaps TRBD1 as D (6 bases). The ends were cut back, 1 base at V and 4 bases at J, with 19 bases in the middle. Germline V gives CDR1 SQVTM, CDR2 ANQGSEA. This CDR3 is built from 16 residues. CDR3 nucleotides: TGCAGCGTTGAAGCAGAGGACAGAAGTCCAGGAGAGACCCAGTACTTC. Protein: CSVEAEDRSPGETQYF.

The chain is built from TRBV9 and TRBJ1-3; 9 bases fit TRBD1. This CDR3 region has 13 residues. Germline V CDR1 and CDR2: SGDLS, YYNGEE. The ends lost 8 bases at V and 4 bases at J; junction bases unmatched: 4. The CDR3 DNA follows: TGTGCCAGTCGGGGGACAGGGGGAAACACCATATATTTT. Its translation: CASRGTGGNTIYF.